Each of the 16 T cell receptor beta chains below was sequenced from the same sample in a study of blood T cells in healthy people across ages. For the second PCR, which ran for about 6 to 11 cycles, a sample-barcoded 5' primer and a J-beta primer mix were used. TCRdb ran MiXCR on the 5' RACE reads and lists one entry per CDR3 protein. The sample consists of 600,000 to 850,000 distinct CDR3 sequences, about 25% of them appearing once. These data also formed part of another study, on T cells of mothers and their children.

Sequenced sample: blood. These TCRs come from a boy aged 5-17 years in good health.

This chain joins TRBV6-1 and TRBJ1-1; tentative D call: TRBD1 (6 bases). In germline, CDR1 is MNHNS, CDR2 SASEGT. This CDR3 spans 13 amino acids. With 1 base removed from V and 8 bases from J, the gap between germline ends came to 11 bases. This CDR3 is CASSEGGDREAFF. DNA for the CDR3: TGTGCCAGCAGTGAAGGAGGTGACAGGGAAGCTTTCTTT.

The CDR3 DNA is TGTGCCAGCAGCCCGATGGGACAGGGATATGGCTACACCTTC. Translation: CASSPMGQGYGYTF. This chain connects TRBV9 to TRBJ1-2, with 9 bases identical to TRBD1. After removal of 4 bases from V and 5 bases from J, the junction contained 6 bases not matched to a gene. Germline-derived CDR1 and CDR2 are SGDLS and YYNGEE. The CDR3 spans 14 residues.

This clonotype was observed a single time. This rearrangement joins TRBV7-9 to TRBJ2-3; 10 nucleotides align to TRBD2. V lost 0 bases and J lost 5; bases outside the gene matches: 8. The CDR3 sequence is 17 residues long. Germline V gene sequence: CDR1 SEHNR, CDR2 FQNEAQ (reference sequence). The DNA of the CDR3 is TGTGCCAGCAGCTTAGCGACTAGCGGGTTGAACATAGATACGCAGTATTTT. Residues: CASSLATSGLNIDTQYF.

This clonotype was picked up a small number of times. This chain links TRBV29-1 with TRBJ2-7; perhaps TRBD1 as D (5 bases). The CDR3 sequence is 13 residues long. V shed 1 base and J shed 4 bases, with 11 bases lying between them. Germline V gene data show CDR1 as SQVTM and CDR2 as ANQGSEA. The CDR3, as DNA: TGCAGCGTTGAAGTCCAGGGATTGTACGAGCAGTACTTC. It yields the protein CSVEVQGLYEQYF.

This clonotype was seen more than once but under ten times. The chain couples TRBV5-1 to TRBJ1-6; D call uncertain. Germline CDR1 SGHRS, CDR2 YFSETQ. The CDR3 runs 15 residues. Trimming shortened V by 4 bases and J by 9 bases, and 17 bases separated the two germline ends. CDR3 protein: CASSTEAAAFSPLHF. The CDR3 coding sequence is TGCGCCAGCAGCACGGAAGCGGCAGCCTTTTCACCCCTCCACTTT.

This clonotype was seen a few times. The gene calls are TRBV7-8 and TRBJ1-2; D might be TRBD1 (5 bases). This CDR3 has 15 residues. CDR1 and CDR2 (germline): SGHVS, FQNEAQ. Trimming shortened V by 1 base and J by 3 bases, and 12 bases separated the two germline ends. The CDR3 DNA reads as TGTGCCAGCAGCTTAGAGGCAGGGTTAGACTATGGCTACACCTTC. Protein sequence: CASSLEAGLDYGYTF.

This clonotype appeared a few times. The V and J genes are TRBV28 and TRBJ2-5; TRBD1 agrees at 12 bases. CDR1 and CDR2 (germline): MDHEN, SYDVKM. V lost 6 bases, J lost 7 bases, and 9 bases stayed unmatched. CDR3 length: 15 residues. The CDR3 DNA reads TGTGCCAGCAGCTTTTGGGACAGGGGGCGAGGGACCCAGTACTTC. Amino acid sequence: CASSFWDRGRGTQYF.

The V call is TRBV28, the J call TRBJ2-1; the D call may be TRBD1 or TRBD2 (5 bases each). This CDR3 comprises 13 residues. The germline V gene has CDR1 MDHEN and CDR2 SYDVKM. Trimming took 7 bases from V and 10 from J, leaving 17 bases between them. CDR3 sequence reads: CASTLGVEREQFF. CDR3 bases: TGTGCCAGCACTCTGGGGGTTGAGCGAGAGCAGTTCTTC.

The chain links TRBV7-2 to TRBJ2-7, with D possibly TRBD2 on 6 matching bases. Trimming removed 3 bases at V and 0 bases at J, with 15 bases between. This CDR3 spans 16 amino acids. Germline V CDR1 and CDR2: SGHTA, FQGNSA. In DNA, the CDR3 is TGTGCCAGCAGCTTGGGGGGAGAACCCTTCTCCTACGAGCAGTACTTC. Translating gives CASSLGGEPFSYEQYF.

The sample holds many counts of this clonotype. The V gene is TRBV19, the J gene TRBJ2-5; maybe TRBD2 (6 bases). Per the germline V gene, CDR1 is LNHDA and CDR2 is SQIVND (reference sequence). CDR3 length: 12 residues. V lost 9 bases, J lost 4 bases, and 12 bases lay in between. The CDR3 sequence: CASSISGETQYF. The CDR3 DNA reads TGTGCCAGCAGCATTAGCGGAGAGACCCAGTACTTC.

The chain employs TRBV6-5 and TRBJ1-1; D is possibly TRBD1 (5 bases). The V end lost 0 bases, the J end lost 5 bases, and 7 bases lay between the germline ends. Germline V gives CDR1 MNHEY, CDR2 SVGAGI. CDR3 length equals 13 residues. CDR3 in amino acids: CASSYSRTTEAFF. The CDR3 DNA sequence: TGTGCCAGCAGTTACTCTAGGACAACTGAAGCTTTCTTT.

This clonotype was seen a few times. The J gene is TRBJ2-5, the V gene TRBV7-9; D is unresolved. Trimming removed 1 base at V and 2 bases at J, with 11 bases between. The germline CDR1 and CDR2 sequences are SEHNR and FQNEAQ (reference sequence). This CDR3 contains 15 residues. CDR3 sequence (DNA): TGTGCCAGCAGCTTAGTCCTCTCCGGGCAAGAGACCCAGTACTTC. This gives the protein CASSLVLSGQETQYF.

As DNA, the CDR3 is TGTGCCAGCAGCCCGGGGTGGGGTCAGGGAGAGACCCAGTACTTC. Translated: CASSPGWGQGETQYF. The chain links TRBV7-3 to TRBJ2-5; D tentatively reads TRBD1 or TRBD2 (5 bases each). The germline V and J ends were trimmed by 5 bases and 4 bases, with 17 bases remaining between them. Germline V CDR1 and CDR2: SGHTA, FQGTGA. This CDR3 spans 15 amino acids.

This clonotype was picked up one time. The chain links TRBV7-3 to TRBJ2-3; 12 positions match TRBD2. The V gene end was trimmed by 5 bases and the J gene end by 5 bases; junction bases not matched to a gene: 8. Germline V gene data show CDR1 as SGHTA and CDR2 as FQGTGA. This CDR3 comprises 16 residues. Written as DNA, the CDR3 is TGTGCCAGCAGCCCTTTACTAGCGGGAGGTTTAGATACGCAGTATTTT. It is translated as CASSPLLAGGLDTQYF.

This clonotype was seen more than once but under ten times. The chain carries TRBV14 and TRBJ1-1, with TRBD1 matching over 7 bases. Germline CDR1 and CDR2: SGHDN and FVKESK. The CDR3 has 15 amino acids. The trim removed 1 base at V and 1 base at J, leaving 3 bases unmatched. CDR3 coding DNA: TGTGCCAGCAGCCAAGTAACAGGGGAGAACACTGAAGCTTTCTTT. It yields the protein CASSQVTGENTEAFF.

The table lists this clonotype with many counts. This chain joins TRBV3-1 and TRBJ2-7; TRBD2 matches 13 bases. With 1 base clipped from V and 3 bases from J, the junction kept 0 bases outside the gene matches. Germline CDR1 is LGHDT and CDR2 is YNNKEL (reference sequence). The CDR3 has 15 amino acids. The CDR3 bases are TGTGCCAGCAGCCAAGGGACTAGCGGGGGCTACGAGCAGTACTTC. This gives the protein CASSQGTSGGYEQYF.